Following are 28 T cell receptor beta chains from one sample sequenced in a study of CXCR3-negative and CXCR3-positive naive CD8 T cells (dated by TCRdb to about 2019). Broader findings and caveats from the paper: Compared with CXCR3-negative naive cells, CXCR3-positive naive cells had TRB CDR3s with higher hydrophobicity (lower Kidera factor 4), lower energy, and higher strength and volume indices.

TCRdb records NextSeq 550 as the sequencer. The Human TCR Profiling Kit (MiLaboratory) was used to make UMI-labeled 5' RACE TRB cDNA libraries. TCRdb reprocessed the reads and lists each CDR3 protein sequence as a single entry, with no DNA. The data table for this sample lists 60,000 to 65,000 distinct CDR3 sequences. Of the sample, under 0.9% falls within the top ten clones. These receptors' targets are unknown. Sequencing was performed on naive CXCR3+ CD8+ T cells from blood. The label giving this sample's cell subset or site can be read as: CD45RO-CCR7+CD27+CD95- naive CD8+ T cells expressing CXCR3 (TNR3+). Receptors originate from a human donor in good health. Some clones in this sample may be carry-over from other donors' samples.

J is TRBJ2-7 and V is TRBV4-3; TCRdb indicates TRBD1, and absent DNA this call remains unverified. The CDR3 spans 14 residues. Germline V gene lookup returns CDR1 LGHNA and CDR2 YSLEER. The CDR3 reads CASSRDRVSHEQYF.

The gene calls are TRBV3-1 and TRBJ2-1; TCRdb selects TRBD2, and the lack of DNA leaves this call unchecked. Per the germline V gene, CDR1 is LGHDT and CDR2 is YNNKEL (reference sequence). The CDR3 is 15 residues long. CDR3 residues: CASSQEALANNEQFF.

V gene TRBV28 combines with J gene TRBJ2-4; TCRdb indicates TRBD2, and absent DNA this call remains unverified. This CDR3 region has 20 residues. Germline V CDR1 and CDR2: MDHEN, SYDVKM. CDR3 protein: CASSTPESSGGPSTKNIQYF.

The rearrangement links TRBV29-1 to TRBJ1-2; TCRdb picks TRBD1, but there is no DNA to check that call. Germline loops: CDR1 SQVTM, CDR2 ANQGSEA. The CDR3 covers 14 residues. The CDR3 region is CSVGRLTGVYGYTF.

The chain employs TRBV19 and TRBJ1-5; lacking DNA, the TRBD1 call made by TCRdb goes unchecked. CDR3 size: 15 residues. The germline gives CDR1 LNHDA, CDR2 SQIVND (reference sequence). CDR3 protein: CASSTTGGRNQPQHF.

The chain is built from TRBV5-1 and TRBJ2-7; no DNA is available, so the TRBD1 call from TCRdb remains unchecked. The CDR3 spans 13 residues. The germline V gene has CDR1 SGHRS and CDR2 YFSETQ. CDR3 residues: CASSPPTAYEQYF. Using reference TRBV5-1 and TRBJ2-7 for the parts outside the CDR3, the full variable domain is KAGVTQTPRYLIKTRGQQVTLSCSPISGHRSVSWYQQTPGQGLQFLFEYFSETQRNKGNFPGRFSGRQFSNSRSEMNVSTLELGDSALYLCASSPPTAYEQYFGPGTRLTVT.

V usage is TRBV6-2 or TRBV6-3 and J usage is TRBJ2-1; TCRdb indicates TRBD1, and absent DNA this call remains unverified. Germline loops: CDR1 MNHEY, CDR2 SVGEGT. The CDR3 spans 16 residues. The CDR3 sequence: CASSSRWRSSYNEQFF.

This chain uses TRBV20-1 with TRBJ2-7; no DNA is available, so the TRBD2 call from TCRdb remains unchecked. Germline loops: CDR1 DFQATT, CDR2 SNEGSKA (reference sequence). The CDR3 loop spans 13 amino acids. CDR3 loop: CSAAGTSAYEQYF.

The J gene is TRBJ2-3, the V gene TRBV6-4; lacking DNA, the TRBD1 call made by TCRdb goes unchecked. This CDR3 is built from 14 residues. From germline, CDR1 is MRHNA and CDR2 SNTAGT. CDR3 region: CASSGGGSPDTQYF.

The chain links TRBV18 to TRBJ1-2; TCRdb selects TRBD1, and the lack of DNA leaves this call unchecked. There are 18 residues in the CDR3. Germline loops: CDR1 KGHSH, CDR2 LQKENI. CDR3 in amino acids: CASSPVVTTGRLNYGYTF.

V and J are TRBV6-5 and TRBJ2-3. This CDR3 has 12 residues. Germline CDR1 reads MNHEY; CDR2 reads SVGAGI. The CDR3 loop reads CASAAGTDTQYF.

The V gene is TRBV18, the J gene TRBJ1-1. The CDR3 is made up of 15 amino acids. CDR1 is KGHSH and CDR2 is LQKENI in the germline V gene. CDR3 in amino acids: CASSPSGRGGTEAFF.

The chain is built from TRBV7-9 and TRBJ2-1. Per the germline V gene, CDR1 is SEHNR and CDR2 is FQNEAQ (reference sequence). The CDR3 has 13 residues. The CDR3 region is CASSFPSINEQFF.

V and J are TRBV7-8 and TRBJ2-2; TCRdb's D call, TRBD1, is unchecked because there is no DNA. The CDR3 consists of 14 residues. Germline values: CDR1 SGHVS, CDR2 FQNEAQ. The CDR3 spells CASSLDRGPGELFF.

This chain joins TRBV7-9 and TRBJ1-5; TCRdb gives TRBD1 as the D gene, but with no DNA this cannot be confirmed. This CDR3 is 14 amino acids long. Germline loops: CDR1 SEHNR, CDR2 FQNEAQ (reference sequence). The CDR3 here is CASSRGGGNQPQHF. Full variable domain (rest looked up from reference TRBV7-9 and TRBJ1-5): DTGVSQNPRHKITKRGQNVTFRCDPISEHNRLYWYRQTLGQGPEFLTYFQNEAQLEKSRLLSDRFSAERPKGSFSTLEIQRTEQGDSAMYLCASSRGGGNQPQHFGDGTRLSIL.

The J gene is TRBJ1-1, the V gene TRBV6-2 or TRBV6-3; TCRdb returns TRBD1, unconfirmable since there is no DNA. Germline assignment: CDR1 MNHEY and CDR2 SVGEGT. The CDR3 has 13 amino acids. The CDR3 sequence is CASKKGRGTEAFF.

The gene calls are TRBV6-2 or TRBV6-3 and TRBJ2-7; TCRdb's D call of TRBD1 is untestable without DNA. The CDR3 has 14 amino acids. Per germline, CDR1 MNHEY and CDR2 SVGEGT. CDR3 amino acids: CASSPRPGLYEQYF.

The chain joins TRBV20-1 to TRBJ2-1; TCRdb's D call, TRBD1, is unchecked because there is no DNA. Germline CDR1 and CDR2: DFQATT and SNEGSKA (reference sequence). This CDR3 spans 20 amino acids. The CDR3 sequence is CSARGPGTGGVIVRYNEQFF.

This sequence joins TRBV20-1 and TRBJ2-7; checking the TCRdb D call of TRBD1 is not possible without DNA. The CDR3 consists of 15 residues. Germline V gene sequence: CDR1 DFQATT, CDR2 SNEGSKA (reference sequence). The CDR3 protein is CSARDLTGNGYEQYF.

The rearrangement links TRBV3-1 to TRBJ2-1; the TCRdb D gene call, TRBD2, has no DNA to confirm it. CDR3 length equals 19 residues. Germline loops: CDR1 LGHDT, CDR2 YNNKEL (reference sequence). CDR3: CASSQDRLAGGLSYNEQFF.

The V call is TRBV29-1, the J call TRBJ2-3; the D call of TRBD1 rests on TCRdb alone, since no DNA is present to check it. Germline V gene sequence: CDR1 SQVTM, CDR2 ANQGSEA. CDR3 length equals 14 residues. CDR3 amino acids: CSAAGAPSTDTQYF.

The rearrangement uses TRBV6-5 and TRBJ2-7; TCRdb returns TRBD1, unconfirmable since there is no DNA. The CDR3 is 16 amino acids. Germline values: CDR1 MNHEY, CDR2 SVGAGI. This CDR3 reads CASSYLGEGAAYEQYF.

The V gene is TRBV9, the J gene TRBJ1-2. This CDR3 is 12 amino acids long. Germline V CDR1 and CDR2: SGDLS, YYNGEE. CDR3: CASSVANYGYTF.

The CDR3 sequence: CSVEKAGDMEEKLFF. V gene TRBV29-1 combines with J gene TRBJ1-4; TCRdb gives TRBD1 as the D gene, but with no DNA this cannot be confirmed. Germline V gene sequence: CDR1 SQVTM, CDR2 ANQGSEA. The CDR3 loop spans 15 amino acids.

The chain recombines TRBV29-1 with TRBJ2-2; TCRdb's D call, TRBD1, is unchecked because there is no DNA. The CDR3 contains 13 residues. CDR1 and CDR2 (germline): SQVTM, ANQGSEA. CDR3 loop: CSVPGVNTGELFF.

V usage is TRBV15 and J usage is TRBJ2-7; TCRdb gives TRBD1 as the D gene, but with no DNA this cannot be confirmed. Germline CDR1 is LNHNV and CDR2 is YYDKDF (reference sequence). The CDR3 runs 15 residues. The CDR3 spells CATSRSPGGGNEQYF.

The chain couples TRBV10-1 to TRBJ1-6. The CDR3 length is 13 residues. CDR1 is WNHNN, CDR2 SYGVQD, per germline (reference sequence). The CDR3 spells CASSESENSPLHF.

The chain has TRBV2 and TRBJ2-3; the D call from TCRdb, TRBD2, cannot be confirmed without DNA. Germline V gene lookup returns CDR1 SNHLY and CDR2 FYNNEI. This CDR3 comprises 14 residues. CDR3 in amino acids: CASSEVRGGSTQYF.